This T cell receptor (beta chain) was captured in a study of CD8+CD57+ T cells in acquired aplastic anemia. The study's findings and limits: Overlap between patients and controls comprised roughly 30 CD8+ CDR3 sequences. Patients did not significantly differ from controls in CD8+ Simpson's diversity.

V was shortened by 3 bases and J by 0 bases, with 11 bases between the two germline ends. The CDR3 contains 15 residues. Germline V gene sequence: CDR1 SEHNR, CDR2 FQNEAQ (reference sequence). Profiles of TCR beta VDJ and CDR3 were generated from a genomic DNA template. MiXCR, run by TCRdb on the reads, gives a single entry per CDR3 protein. The sample includes about 210,000 distinct CDR3 sequences, 61% of them seen just once. Concerning this clonotype: Its cognate antigen is unknown.

The sequencing sample was made of sorted CD4+, CD8+, or CD8+CD57+ T cells (not recorded which) from PBMCs. The clonotype originates from a human donor in good health. The chain uses TRBV7-9 and TRBJ1-1; D is possibly TRBD1 (6 bases). The CDR3 nucleotides read TGTGCCAGCAGCTTGGGGACAATAATGAACACTGAAGCTTTCTTT. Protein: CASSLGTIMNTEAFF.